These T cell receptor beta chains were read from a single sample in a study of T cells in lung cancer brain metastases. Here immunoSEQ multiplex PCR was the method, and the copy in TCRdb shows in-frame clones only, minus some. The profile shows several thousand clones, 85% to 90% of them singletons. Sequences were obtained from tumor tissue from a brain metastasis. The receptors derive from a woman aged 45-59 years with non-small cell lung cancer that had spread to the brain. Each CDR3 is given with its conserved first and last residue. The order of the fields is V gene, J gene, clone size, D gene, CDR3 protein, CDR3 DNA. A D gene is named only where the DNA matches it firmly. Clone size is given for some rows only: seen once, a few or many times, or a class if the clone is expanded.

V gene: TRBV2
J gene: TRBJ2-2
clone size: NA
D gene: NA
CDR3 protein: CASKVRGSNTGELFF
CDR3 DNA: TGTGCCAGCAAGGTTAGAGGCTCGAACACCGGGGAGCTGTTTTTT

V gene: TRBV7-6
J gene: TRBJ2-3
clone size: few
D gene: NA
CDR3 protein: CASSLSTDTQYF
CDR3 DNA: TGTGCCAGCAGCCTGAGCACAGATACGCAGTATTTT

V gene: TRBV7-2
J gene: TRBJ2-5
clone size: NA
D gene: TRBD2
CDR3 protein: CASSLEGLAGGPRETQYF
CDR3 DNA: TGTGCCAGCAGCTTAGAAGGACTAGCGGGAGGGCCGAGGGAGACCCAGTACTTC

V gene: TRBV28
J gene: TRBJ1-5
clone size: NA
D gene: NA
CDR3 protein: CASSPEWWGASNQPQHF
CDR3 DNA: TGTGCCAGCAGCCCCGAGTGGTGGGGAGCGAGCAATCAGCCCCAGCATTTT

V gene: TRBV25-1
J gene: TRBJ2-7
clone size: NA
D gene: TRBD1
CDR3 protein: CASSLGQGGYEQYF
CDR3 DNA: TGTGCCAGCAGCCTGGGACAGGGAGGCTACGAGCAGTACTTC

V gene: TRBV5-1
J gene: TRBJ2-1
clone size: NA
D gene: TRBD2
CDR3 protein: CASSLASGRLINEQFF
CDR3 DNA: TGCGCCAGCAGCCTTGCTAGCGGGAGATTGATCAATGAGCAGTTCTTC

V gene: TRBV5-1
J gene: TRBJ2-4
clone size: NA
D gene: NA
CDR3 protein: CASSLTPGEATLAKNIQYF
CDR3 DNA: TGCGCCAGCAGCTTGACTCCCGGGGAGGCTACTCTAGCCAAAAACATTCAGTACTTC

V gene: TRBV6-1
J gene: TRBJ1-1
clone size: NA
D gene: NA
CDR3 protein: CASTAGVGSRTEAFF
CDR3 DNA: TGTGCCAGCACCGCCGGAGTGGGTTCGAGGACTGAAGCTTTCTTT

V gene: TRBV6-5
J gene: TRBJ1-4
clone size: NA
D gene: NA
CDR3 protein: CASSRVYNEKLFF
CDR3 DNA: TGTGCCAGCAGCCGCGTGTATAATGAAAAACTGTTTTTT

V gene: TRBV18
J gene: TRBJ2-1
clone size: NA
D gene: TRBD2
CDR3 protein: CASSPSGNQQFF
CDR3 DNA: TGTGCCAGCTCACCGAGCGGGAACCAGCAGTTCTTC

V gene: TRBV9
J gene: TRBJ2-1
clone size: NA
D gene: TRBD2
CDR3 protein: CASSVGGRNEQFF
CDR3 DNA: TGTGCCAGCAGCGTGGGAGGGAGGAATGAGCAGTTCTTC

V gene: TRBV28
J gene: TRBJ1-1
clone size: NA
D gene: TRBD1
CDR3 protein: CASSLGQGDRVLGAFF
CDR3 DNA: TGTGCCAGCAGTTTAGGGCAAGGGGACAGGGTTTTGGGAGCTTTCTTT

V gene: TRBV7-3
J gene: TRBJ2-1
clone size: NA
D gene: NA
CDR3 protein: CASSLRAPRGSYNEQFF
CDR3 DNA: TGTGCCAGCAGCTTACGGGCGCCGAGGGGGTCCTACAATGAGCAGTTCTTC

V gene: TRBV9
J gene: TRBJ2-7
clone size: NA
D gene: TRBD1
CDR3 protein: CASSVGTGQAPYEQYF
CDR3 DNA: TGTGCCAGCAGCGTAGGGACGGGACAGGCGCCGTACGAGCAGTACTTC

V gene: TRBV5-6
J gene: TRBJ1-2
clone size: NA
D gene: NA
CDR3 protein: CASSSEGNLRGYTF
CDR3 DNA: TGTGCCAGCAGCTCTGAGGGAAACCTCAGAGGCTACACCTTC